This T cell receptor (beta chain) was observed in a study of HIV-infected patients and healthy controls. All unsorted peripheral T cells were captured because whole blood was used without fractionation. This clonotype is medium-sized in the sample. In germline, CDR1 is SGHRS, CDR2 YFSETQ. V was shortened by 2 bases and J by 5 bases, with 11 bases between the two germline ends. The CDR3 consists of 14 residues. Approximately 500 ng RNA was reverse transcribed with alpha and beta constant-region primers. Each of the alpha and beta chains got its own library through chain-specific third strand synthesis with indices. TCRdb itself ran the 5' RACE reads through MiXCR, one entry per CDR3 protein. The sample yields about 6,000 distinct CDR3 sequences, around 9.6% seen once.

The specimen comprised blood, sampled before antiretroviral therapy. This TCR came from an adult with HIV infection. The chain is built from TRBV5-1 and TRBJ2-1; D possibly corresponds to TRBD1 (5 bases). The CDR3 sequence is CASSLQDLHNEQFF. The DNA of the CDR3 is TGCGCCAGCAGCTTACAGGACCTTCACAATGAGCAGTTCTTC.